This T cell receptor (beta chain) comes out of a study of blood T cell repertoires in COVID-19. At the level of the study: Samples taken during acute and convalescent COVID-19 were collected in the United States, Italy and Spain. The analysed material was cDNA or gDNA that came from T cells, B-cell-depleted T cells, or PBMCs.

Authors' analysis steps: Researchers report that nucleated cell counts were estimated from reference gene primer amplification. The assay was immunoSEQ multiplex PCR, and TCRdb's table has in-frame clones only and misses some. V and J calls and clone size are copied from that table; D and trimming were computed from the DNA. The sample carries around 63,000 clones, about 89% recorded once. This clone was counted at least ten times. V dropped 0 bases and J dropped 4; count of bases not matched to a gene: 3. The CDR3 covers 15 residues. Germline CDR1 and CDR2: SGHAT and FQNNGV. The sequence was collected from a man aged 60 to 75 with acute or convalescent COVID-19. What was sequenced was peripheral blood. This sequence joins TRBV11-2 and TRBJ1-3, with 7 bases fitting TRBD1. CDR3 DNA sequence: TGTGCCAGCAGCTTAGACTGGGACAGCGGAAACACCATATATTTT. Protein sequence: CASSLDWDSGNTIYF.